Described below is a single T cell receptor (beta chain) sequence and its context. Its specificity is not known. This sample was taken from a study of T-cell reconstitution after alpha-beta-depleted transplantation in children. Researchers prepared the TCRbeta library using unique molecular identifiers, the study reports. TCRdb ran MiXCR on the PCR reads and lists one entry per CDR3 protein. Among approximately 980,000 distinct CDR3 sequences listed, under 30% were seen once. Overall study findings and caveats: Reportedly, only several hundred clones from non-depleted graft cells drove alpha-beta T-cell counts at about two months. Newly produced T cells mostly provided counts and TCRbeta diversity after one year, as hyperexpanded clones declined. Certain patients had high TCRbeta diversity at day 60, and it came from recipient T cells and thymic progenitors that survived.

After removal of 1 base from V and 3 bases from J, the junction contained 5 bases not matched to a gene. CDR3 size: 16 residues. Germline CDR1 is LGHDT and CDR2 is YNNKEL (reference sequence). The chain couples TRBV3-1 to TRBJ1-5, with TRBD1 identical over 8 bases. The sample was PBMCs, mostly from graft donor cells, taken 360 days after TCRalphabeta/CD19-depleted stem cell transplant. This TCR came from a boy younger than two who had a stem cell transplant for SCID, so the T cells may come from the graft donor. The CDR3 protein is CASSQGPTGANQPQHF. CDR3 nucleotide sequence: TGTGCCAGCAGCCAAGGACCGACAGGGGCCAATCAGCCCCAGCATTTT.